The 21 T cell receptor beta chains below come from one sample, sequenced in a study of blood T cell repertoires in COVID-19 (dated by TCRdb to 2020 to 2022). The library was built by means of the immunoSEQ multiplex PCR assay. Sourced from immuneACCESS, this table was stored by TCRdb with only in-frame sequences that have V and J called. A share of the clones is absent; for the studies checked, an unresolved V gene accounts for under half, and the remainder has no known explanation. The sample records about 39,000 clones, around 95% of which are singletons. Of the sample, 3.5% to 4.5% falls within the top ten clones. Sequences were obtained from peripheral blood. All receptors come from a human donor with active COVID-19. The donor label of this sample is uncertain.

A single count supports this clone. CDR3 in DNA: TGTGCCAGCAGCTTAGTGGTGGGGGGGCTCTCCTACAATGAGCAGTTCTTC. Translation gives CASSLVVGGLSYNEQFF. The chain recombines TRBV7-8 with TRBJ2-1; D might be TRBD2 (7 bases). The V end lost 1 base, the J end lost 0 bases, and 13 bases lay between the germline ends. Germline loops: CDR1 SGHVS, CDR2 FQNEAQ. The CDR3 runs 17 residues.

The gene calls are TRBV5-4 and TRBJ1-4; possible D gene TRBD1, 6 bases. The V end was cut by 6 bases, the J end by 5 bases, with 23 bases between. Germline CDR1 is SGHNT and CDR2 is YYREEE (reference sequence). The CDR3 contains 17 residues. The CDR3 DNA sequence: TGTGCCAGCACAAGGTCCCAGCAACAGGGCCCGAATGAAAAACTGTTTTTT. Amino acid sequence: CASTRSQQQGPNEKLFF. The full variable domain, completed using reference TRBV5-4 and TRBJ1-4, is ETGVTQSPTHLIKTRGQQVTLRCSSQSGHNTVSWYQQALGQGPQFIFQYYREEENGRGNFPPRFSGLQFPNYSSELNVNALELDDSALYLCASTRSQQQGPNEKLFFGSGTQLSVL.

V and J are TRBV2 and TRBJ2-7; D is ambiguous. Trimming stripped 2 bases from V and 0 bases from J, with 2 bases between. The CDR3 sequence is 12 residues long. Germline loops: CDR1 SNHLY, CDR2 FYNNEI. The CDR3 region has the DNA TGTGCCAGCAGTGAACTCTCCTACGAGCAGTACTTC. The encoded protein is CASSELSYEQYF. Filled out from reference TRBV2 and TRBJ2-7, the complete variable domain reads EPEVTQTPSHQVTQMGQEVILRCVPISNHLYFYWYRQILGQKVEFLVSFYNNEISEKSEIFDDQFSVERPDGSNFTLKIRSTKLEDSAMYFCASSELSYEQYFGPGTRLTVT.

The genes are TRBV3-1 (or the pseudogene TRBV3-2) and TRBJ2-7; D is perhaps TRBD1 (5 bases). The CDR3 contains 15 residues. Between the trimmed V and J ends, which lost 10 bases and 2 bases, there was a span of 21 bases. Looked up from germline, CDR1 is LGHDT and CDR2 is YNNKEL (reference sequence). The CDR3 DNA follows: TGTGCCACCGGCCCAGGGTCGCGTGCCCCCTACGAGCAGTACTTC. Translating it yields CATGPGSRAPYEQYF.

The V and J genes are TRBV19 and TRBJ1-2; no definite D call. Germline V lookup: CDR1 LNHDA, CDR2 SQIVND (reference sequence). V shed 8 bases and J shed 9 bases, with 16 bases lying between them. The CDR3 length is 12 residues. Written as DNA, the CDR3 is TGTGCCAGTGGTGTGGGCCCCGAGAGCTACACCTTC. Translation: CASGVGPESYTF.

This chain uses TRBV7-9 with TRBJ2-7; 8 nucleotides align to TRBD2. This CDR3 contains 16 residues. Germline trimming cut 6 bases from V and 4 bases from J; bases unmatched to any gene: 14. The germline V gene has CDR1 SEHNR and CDR2 FQNEAQ (reference sequence). CDR3 coding DNA: TGTGCCAGCAGTCCACCTCGGGGGGGCACAAAGTACGAGCAGTACTTC. This translates into CASSPPRGGTKYEQYF.

The chain links TRBV6-5 to TRBJ1-1; tentative D call: TRBD1 (6 bases). There are 14 residues in the CDR3. Looked up from germline, CDR1 is MNHEY and CDR2 is SVGAGI. V shed 7 bases and J shed 4 bases, with 16 bases lying between them. In DNA form, the CDR3 reads TGTGCCAGCATCCCACAGGGCCCGGGCACTGAAGCTTTCTTT. The encoded protein is CASIPQGPGTEAFF.

The DNA for the CDR3 is TGCGCCAGCAGCCAAGTAGCGGGAGGGCAAGAGACCCAGTACTTC. It specifies CASSQVAGGQETQYF. V is TRBV4-1 and J is TRBJ2-5, with TRBD2 matching over 11 bases. The V gene's germline CDR1 is MGHRA and CDR2 YSYEKL. The CDR3 consists of 15 residues. J was trimmed by 2 bases and V by 1 base; bases with no gene match: 0.

As regards this clone: A junction boundary mismatches the germline segment, possibly from a read error. The CDR3 DNA is TGTGCTAGCAGCCGGGAGGGAGAGACCCAGTACTTC. Translation gives CASSREGETQYF. The chain couples TRBV7-7 to TRBJ2-5, with 8 bases fitting TRBD2. The germline V gene has CDR1 SSHAT and CDR2 FNYEAQ (reference sequence). The CDR3 loop spans 12 amino acids. The variable domain in full, completed from reference TRBV7-7 and TRBJ2-5, reads GAGVSQSPRYKVTKRGQDVTLRCDPISSHATLYWYQQALGQGPEFLTYFNYEAQPDKSGLPSDRFSAERPEGSISTLTIQRTEQRDSAMYRCASSREGETQYFGPGTRLLVL.

This chain joins TRBV4-2 and TRBJ2-7; D not resolved. This CDR3 spans 12 amino acids. The V and J ends lost 8 bases and 4 bases respectively, with 12 bases between them. The germline gives CDR1 LGHNA, CDR2 YNFKEQ. CDR3: CASSPGSYEQYF. As DNA, the CDR3 is TGTGCCAGCTCGCCGGGTTCGTACGAGCAGTACTTC.

V is TRBV5-5 and J is TRBJ2-7; 7 nucleotides agree with TRBD1. CDR3 length equals 12 residues. Trimming cost V 4 bases and J 5 bases; bases outside gene matches: 3. Germline CDR1 and CDR2: SGHKS and YYEKEE (reference sequence). CDR3 DNA sequence: TGTGCCAGCAGCCCAACAGGGGACGAGCAGTACTTC. It specifies CASSPTGDEQYF.

This chain uses TRBV12-5 with TRBJ1-5; 9 positions agree with TRBD1. The CDR3 consists of 16 residues. The V and J ends lost 2 bases and 7 bases, in that order; junction bases with no gene match: 9. Germline CDR1 and CDR2: LGHNT and FRNRAP. The CDR3 region has the DNA TGTGCTAGTGGTTTGTTTCTCGGGACAGGGAACCAGCCCCAGCATTTT. Amino acids: CASGLFLGTGNQPQHF.

The rearrangement links TRBV7-6 to TRBJ2-1; 13 positions match TRBD2. V was clipped by 5 bases and J by 5 bases; unmatched bases: 9. The CDR3 spans 17 residues. CDR1 and CDR2 (germline): SGHVS, FNYEAQ. The CDR3 sequence: CASSPLTSGGANNEQFF. CDR3 in DNA: TGTGCCAGCAGCCCTCTAACTAGCGGGGGGGCTAACAATGAGCAGTTCTTC.

This chain joins TRBV11-2 and TRBJ2-1; 12 bases are shared with TRBD2. CDR1 and CDR2 (germline): SGHAT, FQNNGV. Trimming at V came to 2 bases and at J to 10 bases, leaving 3 bases not matched to a gene. The length of the CDR3 is 14 residues. CDR3 sequence: CASSLPTSGGEQFF. CDR3 bases: TGTGCCAGCAGCTTACCAACTAGCGGGGGGGAGCAGTTCTTC.

This rearrangement joins TRBV5-1 to TRBJ2-7; weak D call: TRBD1 (6 bases). V lost 0 bases to trimming and J lost 2 bases, with 15 bases between them. The CDR3 has 16 residues. Germline values: CDR1 SGHRS, CDR2 YFSETQ. For the CDR3, the DNA is TGCGCCAGCAGCTTGGACGGCCTTACAGGGCCCTACGAGCAGTACTTC. It encodes CASSLDGLTGPYEQYF.

The V call is TRBV7-6, the J call TRBJ1-2, with a tentative D call TRBD1 (6 bases). Between the trimmed V and J ends, which lost 5 bases and 2 bases, there was a span of 21 bases. Germline loops: CDR1 SGHVS, CDR2 FNYEAQ. The CDR3 length is 17 residues. The CDR3 coding sequence is TGTGCCAGCAGCATTCTCGTGGGGGGGGCCGGCAACTATGGCTACACCTTC. Its protein is CASSILVGGAGNYGYTF. The full variable domain, rest sourced from reference TRBV7-6 and TRBJ1-2, is GAGVSQSPRYKVTKRGQDVALRCDPISGHVSLYWYRQALGQGPEFLTYFNYEAQQDKSGLPNDRFSAERPEGSISTLTIQRTEQRDSAMYRCASSILVGGAGNYGYTFGSGTRLTVV.

CDR3 nucleotides: TGTGCCAGCAAGCCCACAGGGGACTATGGCTACACCTTC. It codes for CASKPTGDYGYTF. The genes are TRBV27 and TRBJ1-2; 7 bases agree with TRBD1. Looked up from germline, CDR1 is MNHEY and CDR2 is SMNVEV (reference sequence). V lost 7 bases and J lost 3; bases outside the gene matches: 5. The CDR3 extends over 13 amino acids.

This chain joins TRBV27 and TRBJ2-5, with a possible D match to TRBD1 (6 bases). The ends were cut back, 6 bases at V and 4 bases at J, with 9 bases in the middle. The CDR3 consists of 12 residues. Germline CDR1 reads MNHEY; CDR2 reads SMNVEV (reference sequence). The CDR3 DNA reads as TGTGCCAGCAGAACAGGGTTAGAGACCCAGTACTTC. This encodes CASRTGLETQYF.

V usage is TRBV7-6 and J usage is TRBJ2-5; 11 positions match TRBD1. The CDR3 runs to 17 residues. V shed 5 bases, J shed 4 bases, and the junction held 12 bases outside the gene matches. CDR1 and CDR2 (germline): SGHVS, FNYEAQ. The CDR3 loop is CASSRGQGASRGETQYF. CDR3 DNA sequence: TGTGCCAGCAGCCGTGGACAGGGGGCCTCACGGGGAGAGACCCAGTACTTC.

This chain joins TRBV7-2 and TRBJ2-3; TRBD2 agrees at 7 bases. This CDR3 spans 15 amino acids. Trimming took 1 base from V and 4 from J; bases not matched to a gene: 5. Germline-derived CDR1 and CDR2 are SGHTA and FQGNSA. The CDR3 DNA sequence: TGTGCCAGCAGCTTAGTAGGCAGCGGGGCAGATACGCAGTATTTT. Amino acids: CASSLVGSGADTQYF.

This clone showed up just once. CDR3 coding DNA: TGTGCCACCAGCAGAGGGAGGACTAGCGAGTACAATGAGCAGTTCTTC. Its protein is CATSRGRTSEYNEQFF. The V call is TRBV15, the J call TRBJ2-1, with 9 bases identical to TRBD2. Trimming removed 1 base from V and 4 bases from J; junction bases left unmatched: 5. Looked up from germline, CDR1 is LNHNV and CDR2 is YYDKDF (reference sequence). The CDR3 has 16 amino acids. Complete variable domain (other parts from reference TRBV15 and TRBJ2-1): DAMVIQNPRYQVTQFGKPVTLSCSQTLNHNVMYWYQQKSSQAPKLLFHYYDKDFNNEADTPDNFQSRRPNTSFCFLDIRSPGLGDTAMYLCATSRGRTSEYNEQFFGPGTRLTVL.